The 16 T cell receptor beta chains in this list originate from one sample, sequenced in a study of T cell responses to AZD1222 COVID-19 vaccine. Repertoires were generated with immunoSEQ multiplex PCR, while TCRdb's copy carries only in-frame clones and drops some. Here the sample spans approximately 180,000 clones, just under 90% being singletons. Here the sequenced sample was peripheral blood, taken on day 0 of AZD1222 vaccination. These receptors came from an adult in good health.

Details on this clone: Its ends do not fully match the called genes, so a read error is possible. The chain's CDR3 is CASSQDNGNNQPQHF. In nucleotides, the CDR3 is TGTGCCAGCAGCCAAGATAACGGAAACAATCAACCCCAGCATTTT. The V gene is TRBV3-1 (or the pseudogene TRBV3-2), the J gene TRBJ1-5; D ambiguous. CDR1 LGHDT and CDR2 YNNKEL come from the germline V gene (reference sequence). The CDR3 contains 15 residues.

The J gene is TRBJ1-2, the V gene TRBV6-5; D may be TRBD1 (5 bases). The length of the CDR3 is 13 residues. The V end was cut by 7 bases, the J end by 8 bases, with 17 bases between. The germline gives CDR1 MNHEY, CDR2 SVGAGI. The DNA of the CDR3 is TGTGCCAGCACCCCAGTGGGGGAACAGGGCTACACCTTC. Amino acid sequence: CASTPVGEQGYTF.

V usage is TRBV3-1 (or the pseudogene TRBV3-2) and J usage is TRBJ2-2, with 8 bases that match TRBD2. J gave up 5 bases and V 0 bases, and 11 bases lay outside the gene matches. In germline, CDR1 is LGHDT, CDR2 YNNKEL (reference sequence). The CDR3 has 18 residues. The chain's CDR3 is CASSQDVGGALWTGELFF. For the CDR3, the DNA is TGTGCCAGCAGCCAAGATGTCGGGGGGGCGCTTTGGACCGGGGAGCTGTTTTTT.

The V and J genes are TRBV19 and TRBJ2-2; no reliable D call. Germline values: CDR1 LNHDA, CDR2 SQIVND (reference sequence). The CDR3 is 12 amino acids. Trimming pared 5 bases from V and 5 bases from J, leaving 6 bases between. CDR3 loop: CASSPDTGELFF. CDR3 bases: TGTGCCAGTAGTCCAGATACCGGGGAGCTGTTTTTT.

The chain recombines TRBV27 with TRBJ1-1; 7 nucleotides match TRBD1. Germline CDR1 and CDR2: MNHEY and SMNVEV (reference sequence). The length of the CDR3 is 13 residues. The ends lost 4 bases at V and 3 bases at J; junction bases unmatched: 2. This CDR3 is CASSSTGHTEAFF. CDR3 coding DNA: TGTGCCAGCAGTTCGACAGGGCACACTGAAGCTTTCTTT.

With regard to this clone: One junction end disagrees with the germline gene, perhaps due to a read error. The rearrangement joins TRBV3-1 (or the pseudogene TRBV3-2) to TRBJ2-4, with D uncertain. Looked up from germline, CDR1 is LGHDT and CDR2 is YNNKEL (reference sequence). The CDR3 totals 13 residues. CDR3 in amino acids: CASSQDVDRHPHF. In DNA, the CDR3 is TGTGCCAGCAGCCAAGATGTTGACCGACACCCCCACTTC.

The chain uses TRBV28 and TRBJ1-2; no reliable D call. V was clipped by 8 bases and J by 0 bases, with 16 bases between them. The CDR3 has 15 amino acids. Germline V gene data show CDR1 as MDHEN and CDR2 as SYDVKM. The CDR3, as DNA: TGTGCCAGCCAAAAGATAGACGGACCTAACTATGGCTACACCTTC. This codes for CASQKIDGPNYGYTF.

The rearrangement links TRBV24-1 to TRBJ1-2, with 7 bases fitting TRBD1. V was clipped by 3 bases and J by 4 bases; unmatched bases: 16. The CDR3 has 18 residues. Per the germline V gene, CDR1 is KGHDR and CDR2 is SFDVKD. The CDR3 coding sequence is TGTGCCACCAGTGATCCCTCCGACCGACAGGGCGGTCTCTATGGCTACACCTTC. This sequence encodes CATSDPSDRQGGLYGYTF.

The V call is TRBV2, the J call TRBJ2-7; 8 bases are a match to TRBD1. This CDR3 is 13 amino acids long. Per germline, CDR1 SNHLY and CDR2 FYNNEI. The ends lost 3 bases at V and 5 bases at J; junction bases unmatched: 3. CDR3 residues: CASSDRQGNEQYF. DNA of the CDR3: TGTGCCAGCAGTGATCGACAGGGGAACGAGCAGTACTTC.

The chain recombines TRBV12-3 or TRBV12-4 with TRBJ1-2; D unresolved. The CDR3 is 13 amino acids. The V end was cut by 5 bases, the J end by 2 bases, with 9 bases between. The CDR3 coding sequence is TGTGCCAGCAGTCAGGACGGCAACTATGGCTACACCTTC. Its protein product is CASSQDGNYGYTF.

This clone occurred a few times. The chain uses TRBV30 and TRBJ2-3; D is perhaps TRBD1 (5 bases). V lost 1 base and J lost 2, with 7 bases in between. Looked up from germline, CDR1 is GTSNPN and CDR2 is SVGIG (reference sequence). CDR3 length: 13 amino acids. The CDR3 loop is CAWSDRNTDTQYF. The DNA of the CDR3 is TGTGCCTGGAGTGACAGGAACACAGATACGCAGTATTTT.

The chain joins TRBV28 to TRBJ1-4; TRBD1 matches at 8 bases. The CDR3 length is 17 residues. Trimming cost V 7 bases and J 0 bases; bases outside gene matches: 10. Germline V gives CDR1 MDHEN, CDR2 SYDVKM. CDR3 residues: CASTLGTGFATNEKLFF. The DNA for the CDR3 is TGTGCCAGCACCTTGGGGACAGGCTTCGCAACTAATGAAAAACTGTTTTTT.

The CDR3 DNA sequence: TGTGCCAGCAGCTTAGGAGGTGTCTCGGGATCCTACGAGCAGTACTTC. Protein: CASSLGGVSGSYEQYF. This chain joins TRBV7-2 and TRBJ2-7; possible D gene TRBD2, 5 bases. This CDR3 comprises 16 residues. V was trimmed by 1 base and J by 1 base, leaving 14 bases between them. The germline gives CDR1 SGHTA, CDR2 FQGNSA.

The chain joins TRBV19 to TRBJ1-3; tentative D call: TRBD1 (5 bases). The CDR3 covers 17 residues. The germline CDR1 and CDR2 sequences are LNHDA and SQIVND (reference sequence). V lost 9 bases and J 0 bases, leaving 21 bases between the germline ends. CDR3 coding DNA: TGTGCCAGCAGCAGCACCCTTGGGGCGGGCTCTGGAAACACCATATATTTT. Protein: CASSSTLGAGSGNTIYF.

The chain links TRBV10-3 to TRBJ2-2; D gene ambiguous. CDR1 ENHRY and CDR2 SYGVKD come from the germline V gene. Trimming removed 10 bases at V and 0 bases at J, with 18 bases between. The CDR3 contains 16 residues. As DNA, the CDR3 is TGTGCCACTGAACAAGGACGGCTACCGAACACCGGGGAGCTGTTTTTT. It specifies CATEQGRLPNTGELFF.

Comment on this clone: Other DNA sequences in the sample encode the same CDR3. The chain employs TRBV30 and TRBJ2-7, with 10 bases fitting TRBD1. Germline loops: CDR1 GTSNPN, CDR2 SVGIG (reference sequence). J lost 3 bases, V lost 2 bases, and 4 bases had no gene match. This CDR3 is 14 amino acids long. The CDR3 here is CAWSPGTGDYEQYF. CDR3 coding DNA: TGTGCCTGGAGTCCGGGGACAGGGGACTACGAGCAGTACTTC. Full variable domain (rest looked up from reference TRBV30 and TRBJ2-7): SQTIHQWPATLVQPVGSPLSLECTVEGTSNPNLYWYRQAAGRGLQLLFYSVGIGQISSEVPQNLSASRPQDRQFILSSKKLLLSDSGFYLCAWSPGTGDYEQYFGPGTRLTVT.